The entry that follows covers one T cell receptor (beta chain) sequence. Its specificity is unknown. PCR or immunohistochemistry showed mismatch repair deficiency in every enrolled patient. The sample comes from a study of PD-1 blockade in mismatch repair-deficient tumors. Looking at the study overall: Patients had approximately 12 mismatch repair-deficient cancer types, all previously treated and progressing.

Clones were sequenced by immunoSEQ multiplex PCR, and TCRdb holds only the in-frame ones, with some missing. Altogether 49,000 or so clones are present, roughly 80% being singletons, with the ten largest covering about 8.1%. This CDR3 is built from 14 residues. The germline V and J ends were trimmed by 6 bases and 5 bases, with 16 bases remaining between them. Germline loops: CDR1 SGHDN, CDR2 FVKESK. Study results and limitations: Tumor-resident clones, often undetectable pretreatment in blood, expanded then contracted after pembrolizumab.

The sequence was obtained from an adult with mismatch repair-deficient cancer. J is TRBJ1-1 and V is TRBV14, with a tentative D call TRBD1 (5 bases). The sequences come from peripheral blood, collected approximately 20 weeks after starting pembrolizumab. The CDR3 nucleotides read TGTGCCAGCAGTATCCTACAGGCAAATACTGAAGCTTTCTTT. It specifies CASSILQANTEAFF.